What follows describes a single TCR beta chain. The entry originates in a study of blood T cell repertoires in COVID-19. Study context: Researchers got acute and convalescent COVID-19 samples from the United States, Italy and Spain. T cells, B-cell-depleted T cells, or PBMCs supplied cDNA or gDNA.

Sequenced by immunoSEQ multiplex PCR; TCRdb stores in-frame clones only, minus some. The data contain about 100,000 clones, just over 90% of them singletons. This CDR3 spans 14 amino acids. CDR1 and CDR2 from the germline V gene are LGHDT and YNNKEL (reference sequence). The V end lost 1 base, the J end lost 2 bases, and 6 bases lay between the germline ends. The sequenced sample consisted of peripheral blood. The origin of this receptor is a man over 45 with active COVID-19. J is TRBJ1-3 and V is TRBV3-1 (or the pseudogene TRBV3-2); maybe TRBD1 (5 bases). This CDR3 reads CASSQVGAGNTIYF. The CDR3, as DNA: TGTGCCAGCAGCCAAGTAGGGGCTGGAAACACCATATATTTT.